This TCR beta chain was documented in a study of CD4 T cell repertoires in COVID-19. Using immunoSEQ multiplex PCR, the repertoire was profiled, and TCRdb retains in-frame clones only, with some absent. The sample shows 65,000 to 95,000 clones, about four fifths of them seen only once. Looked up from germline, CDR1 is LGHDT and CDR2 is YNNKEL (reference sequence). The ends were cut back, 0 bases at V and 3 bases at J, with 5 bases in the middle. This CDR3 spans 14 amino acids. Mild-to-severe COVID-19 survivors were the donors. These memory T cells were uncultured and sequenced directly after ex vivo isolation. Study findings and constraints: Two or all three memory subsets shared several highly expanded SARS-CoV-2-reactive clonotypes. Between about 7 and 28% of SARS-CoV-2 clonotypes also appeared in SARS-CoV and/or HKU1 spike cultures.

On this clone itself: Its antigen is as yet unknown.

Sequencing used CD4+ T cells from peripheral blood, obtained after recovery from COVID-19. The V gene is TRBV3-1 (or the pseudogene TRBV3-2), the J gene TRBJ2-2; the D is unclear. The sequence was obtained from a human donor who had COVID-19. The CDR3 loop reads CASSQDGYTGELFF. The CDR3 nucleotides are TGTGCCAGCAGCCAAGATGGATACACCGGGGAGCTGTTTTTT.